This T cell receptor beta chain was sequenced during a study of blood T cells in healthy people across ages. The length of the CDR3 is 14 residues. Looked up from germline, CDR1 is DFQATT and CDR2 is SNEGSKA (reference sequence). Sample-barcoded 5' priming and a J-beta primer mix drove a second PCR of roughly 7 to 11 cycles. TCRdb re-called the 5' RACE reads through MiXCR, storing one row per CDR3 protein. Of over 1,500,000 distinct CDR3 sequences listed, less than 50% are singletons. Whole-study results and caveats: Greater diversity and more naive CD4+ cells were seen in long-lived donors than in aged donors.

Turning to this clonotype: The antigen is undetermined. One end of the junction is discordant with germline, which a read error may explain.

This clonotype was sampled from a middle-aged woman in good health. The material sequenced was blood. V gene TRBV20-1 combines with J gene TRBJ2-4; 7 positions agree with TRBD1. The J call could be wrong; TRBJ2-7 is a better fit for the DNA end. Here the CDR3 DNA reads TGCAGAGCTAGTGACCCGGGACAGTACCACGAGCAGTACTTC. This gives the protein CRASDPGQYHEQYF.